This is a list of T cell receptor beta chains from one sample in a study of radiotherapy plus CTLA-4 blockade in lung cancer. Clones were sequenced by immunoSEQ multiplex PCR, and TCRdb holds only the in-frame ones, with some missing. Of fewer than 75,000 clones listed, around 86% were seen once; the top ten hold 40%. Here the sequenced sample was peripheral blood, taken from a patient treated with radiotherapy plus ipilimumab. These receptors all come from a human donor with non-small cell lung cancer that progressed on radiotherapy plus ipilimumab. CDR3s include the opening cysteine and the closing phenylalanine or tryptophan. The D gene is left open where the match is weak. Rows give clone size only sometimes, using once, few, many, or a class for an expanded clone.

TRBV5-4	TRBD2	TRBJ2-3	-	TGTGCCAGCAGCTCAAGCGGGACCTTTACAGATACGCAGTATTTT	CASSSSGTFTDTQYF
TRBV15	-	TRBJ2-1	-	TGTGCCACCAGCAGAGATAGGGACCCGTGGAATGAGCAGTTCTTC	CATSRDRDPWNEQFF
TRBV11-2	-	TRBJ2-3	-	TGTGCCAGCAGCTTAGGCAGGGACACAGATACGCAGTATTTT	CASSLGRDTDTQYF
TRBV11-1	TRBD1	TRBJ2-1	few	TGTGCCAGCAGCCCCCGGGACAGGGTAAACGATGAGCAGTTCTTC	CASSPRDRVNDEQFF
TRBV7-8	TRBD1	TRBJ1-1	-	TGTGCCAGCAGCATAACAGGGGGCACCTCTGAAGCTTTCTTT	CASSITGGTSEAFF
TRBV28	-	TRBJ2-1	-	TGTGCCAGCAGTTTACTTATGAGCTCCTACAATGAGCAGTTCTTC	CASSLLMSSYNEQFF
TRBV29-1	-	TRBJ1-5	-	TGCAGCGTTTTGACAGATAGCAATCAGCCCCAGCATTTT	CSVLTDSNQPQHF
TRBV6-5	-	TRBJ1-2	-	TGTGCCAGCAGTTACTCGAACGGACTAGCTAACTATGGCTACACCTTC	CASSYSNGLANYGYTF
TRBV6-6	-	TRBJ1-5	-	TGTGCCAGCACCGGGAACAGCAATCAGCCCCAGCATTTT	CASTGNSNQPQHF
TRBV29-1	-	TRBJ1-2	-	TGCAGCGTTGAAGGGGGGGTGGAGTATGGCTACACCTTC	CSVEGGVEYGYTF
TRBV5-4	-	TRBJ2-2	-	TGTGCCAGCAGCTTGAACGGGGGAACCACCGGGGAGCTGTTTTTT	CASSLNGGTTGELFF
TRBV5-1	-	TRBJ2-4	-	TGCGCCAGCAGCTTGGGCCGAAATGACATTCAGTACTTC	CASSLGRNDIQYF
TRBV9	TRBD2	TRBJ2-7	-	TGTGCCAGCAGCGTCGCGGGAGGGCGTCCCGAAACCTACGAGCAGTACTTC	CASSVAGGRPETYEQYF
TRBV2	-	TRBJ2-2	-	TGTGCCAGCAGATGGACACAAAACACCGGGGAGCTGTTTTTT	CASRWTQNTGELFF
TRBV7-2	-	TRBJ1-1	-	TGTGCCAGCAGCTTAGGAGGGGACACTGAAGCTTTCTTT	CASSLGGDTEAFF
TRBV5-1	TRBD2	TRBJ2-1	-	TGCGCCAGCAGCGACCCTCTAGCGGGAGGGAAGGATGAGCAGTTCTTC	CASSDPLAGGKDEQFF
TRBV7-3	-	TRBJ2-1	few	TGTGCCAGCAGCTTGGGCTCAAACAATGAGCAGTTCTTC	CASSLGSNNEQFF
TRBV2	TRBD2	TRBJ2-1	-	TGTGCCTCACACACGGCTAGCGGCTCCTACAATGAGCAGTTCTTC	CASHTASGSYNEQFF
TRBV6-5	-	TRBJ1-1	once	TGTGCCAGCAGTTACGACTTTGGGTTGAACACTGAAGCTTTCTTT	CASSYDFGLNTEAFF
TRBV7-3	-	TRBJ1-1	-	TGTGCCAGCAGCTTGGGCTGGCAGGCCGAAACTGAAGCTTTCTTT	CASSLGWQAETEAFF
TRBV28	-	TRBJ1-2	-	TGTGCCAGCAGTCTCTTTAGGTTGGGGTATGGCTACACCTTC	CASSLFRLGYGYTF
TRBV6-1	TRBD1	TRBJ1-5	-	TGTGCCAGCAGTCCATACAGGGGGAGCAATCAGCCCCAGCATTTT	CASSPYRGSNQPQHF
TRBV2	-	TRBJ2-7	few	TGTGCCAGCGCCCGGCCCTACGAGCAGTACTTC	CASARPYEQYF
TRBV30	-	TRBJ1-1	-	TGTGCCTGCGGGCTCCGGGCAGAAGCTTTCTTT	CACGLRAEAFF
TRBV5-1	TRBD1	TRBJ1-1	-	TGCGCCAGCACCTTAGGACAGGGGATAGTTAGCACTGAAGCTTTCTTT	CASTLGQGIVSTEAFF
TRBV5-1	-	TRBJ2-2	-	TGCGCCAGCATGAGGACCCAGGGGGAGCTGTTTTTT	CASMRTQGELFF
TRBV27	-	TRBJ1-4	-	TGTGCCAGCAGTTTATTAGGGGCTAATGAAAAACTGTTTTTT	CASSLLGANEKLFF
TRBV7-9	TRBD2	TRBJ2-3	-	TGTGCCAGCACCCTAGCGGGTACAGATACGCAGTATTTT	CASTLAGTDTQYF
TRBV29-1	-	TRBJ2-7	-	TGCAGCGTTGTGTGGGGATCCTACGAGCAGTACTTC	CSVVWGSYEQYF
TRBV6-4	TRBD2	TRBJ2-7	-	TGTGCCAGCAGTGACTCGACTAGCGGGTCCTACGAGCAGTACTTC	CASSDSTSGSYEQYF
TRBV28	-	TRBJ1-5	once	TGTGCCAGCAGTTTACTACAGAATAATCAGCCCCAGCATTTT	CASSLLQNNQPQHF
TRBV6-1	-	TRBJ2-1	-	TGTGCCAGCGTCAGGGGTTCATCCTACAATGAGCAGTTCTTC	CASVRGSSYNEQFF
TRBV5-1	-	TRBJ2-7	once	TGCGCCAGCAGCGGCGGGACTCCGGGGCAGTACTTC	CASSGGTPGQYF
TRBV5-6	-	TRBJ2-1	-	TGTGCCAGCAGCTTTCCGGGTTACAATGAGCAGTTCTTC	CASSFPGYNEQFF
TRBV5-1	-	TRBJ2-2	-	TGCGCCAGCAGCAGAAGCGAGGGCACCGGGGAGCTGTTTTTT	CASSRSEGTGELFF
TRBV6-1	-	TRBJ2-3	-	TGTGCCAGCAGTATGAATGCGGGCTCAGATACGCAGTATTTT	CASSMNAGSDTQYF
TRBV28	-	TRBJ2-3	once	TGTGCCAGCAGTTTTAGCAGGGTCACAGATACGCAGTATTTT	CASSFSRVTDTQYF
TRBV5-4	TRBD2	TRBJ2-7	-	TGTGCCAGCAGCACCCCAGCGGGGGCAACCTACGAGCAGTACTTC	CASSTPAGATYEQYF
TRBV28	TRBD1	TRBJ2-3	few	TGTGCCAGCAGTAGGGACAGGGGGAACGCTCGCACAGATACGCAGTATTTT	CASSRDRGNARTDTQYF
TRBV6-5	-	TRBJ1-2	-	TGTGCCAGCAGTTACTCGAGGCCATTCTATGGCTACACCTTC	CASSYSRPFYGYTF
TRBV6-5	-	TRBJ2-5	-	TGTGCCAGCAGCTCCGACTTGACTCGGGGGACCCAGTACTTC	CASSSDLTRGTQYF
TRBV2	-	TRBJ2-2	-	TGTGCCAGCAGTGATCCGGGACAGAACACCGGGGAGCTGTTTTTT	CASSDPGQNTGELFF
TRBV6-5	-	TRBJ1-2	-	TGTGCCAGCAGCCCCGCGGACAGTAACTATGGCTACACCTTC	CASSPADSNYGYTF
TRBV2	TRBD2	TRBJ2-1	-	TGTGCCAGCCGCCTAGCGGGGGTCTACAATGAGCAGTTCTTC	CASRLAGVYNEQFF
TRBV7-3	-	TRBJ2-1	once	TGTGCCAGCAGCTTCTGGGACAAACCATACAATGAGCAGTTCTTC	CASSFWDKPYNEQFF
TRBV19	TRBD2	TRBJ2-7	-	TGTGCCAGTAGTTTTCAGTCACTAGCGGGAGGGCCACCCTACGAGCAGTACTTC	CASSFQSLAGGPPYEQYF
TRBV6-5	-	TRBJ2-3	-	TGTGCCAGCAGAAGTCCCAGGGACACAGATACGCAGTATTTT	CASRSPRDTDTQYF
TRBV4-1	-	TRBJ1-2	-	TGCGCCAGCAGCCAAGAGGGGTTCGTAGGGGACTATGGCTACACCTTC	CASSQEGFVGDYGYTF
TRBV28	-	TRBJ1-4	-	TGTGCCAGCAGTCCCCCGAGGGGGGAAAAACTGTTTTTT	CASSPPRGEKLFF
TRBV25-1	-	TRBJ2-7	-	TGTGCCAGCAGTGAACCCACTAGCCTTTACTCCTACGAGCAGTACTTC	CASSEPTSLYSYEQYF